What follows are 32 T cell receptor beta chains derived from one specimen sequenced in a study of T-cell reconstitution after alpha-beta-depleted transplantation in children. A library of TCRbeta sequences, prepared with unique molecular identifiers, was generated. TCRdb re-analysed the PCR reads in MiXCR, keeping a single row per CDR3 protein. The sample includes around 600,000 distinct CDR3 sequences, around 17% of them seen just once. Specimen: PBMCs from the stem cell graft donor, collected from the stem cell graft. Every receptor here comes from a human donor who donated a stem cell graft to a child with acute myeloid leukemia.

This clonotype was seen repeatedly, ten times or more. The chain has TRBV20-1 and TRBJ2-7, with a possible D match to TRBD1 (5 bases). Germline V gene data show CDR1 as DFQATT and CDR2 as SNEGSKA (reference sequence). The CDR3 covers 14 residues. V was cut by 0 bases and J by 2 bases, with 11 bases left in between. CDR3 DNA: TGCAGTGCTAGAGATCCTGACAGTGCCTACGAGCAGTACTTC. Amino acid sequence: CSARDPDSAYEQYF.

This clonotype was seen more than once but under ten times. The rearrangement joins TRBV29-1 to TRBJ2-2; 9 bases line up with TRBD2. V shed 2 bases and J 4 bases; nucleotides not matched to a gene: 5. The germline CDR1 and CDR2 sequences are SQVTM and ANQGSEA. CDR3 length: 15 residues. The CDR3 nucleotides read TGCAGCGTTGAACTCCTAGCGGGGATCACCGGGGAGCTGTTTTTT. Amino acids: CSVELLAGITGELFF.

The gene calls are TRBV28 and TRBJ2-3, with D possibly being TRBD1 or TRBD2 (5 bases each). CDR3 size: 16 residues. V gave up 7 bases and J gave up 7 bases, with 24 bases separating them. Germline lookup yields CDR1 MDHEN and CDR2 SYDVKM. As DNA, the CDR3 is TGTGCCAGCACTCTCGTGGCAGGGAGAAACAGGAATACGCAGTATTTT. As protein: CASTLVAGRNRNTQYF.

This clonotype was seen ten or more times. V usage is TRBV29-1 and J usage is TRBJ2-5; TRBD1 agrees at 9 bases. V shed 6 bases, J shed 5 bases, and the junction held 4 bases outside the gene matches. This CDR3 is built from 12 residues. The V gene's germline CDR1 is SQVTM and CDR2 ANQGSEA. The CDR3, as DNA: TGCAGCGTCGGGGACAGGGCGGAGACCCAGTACTTC. Protein: CSVGDRAETQYF.

At least ten counts were recorded for this clonotype. The chain carries TRBV29-1 and TRBJ1-4; tentatively, D is TRBD1 (5 bases). CDR1 and CDR2 (germline): SQVTM, ANQGSEA. V lost 7 bases, J lost 9 bases, and 12 bases lay in between. The CDR3 loop spans 11 amino acids. The CDR3 DNA reads as TGCAGCGCGGGGGACGAAAAAAAACTGTTTTTT. Its protein is CSAGDEKKLFF. The whole variable domain, filled in from reference TRBV29-1 and TRBJ1-4, reads SAVISQKPSRDICQRGTSLTIQCQVDSQVTMMFWYRQQPGQSLTLIATANQGSEATYESGFVIDKFPISRPNLTFSTLTVSNMSPEDSSIYLCSAGDEKKLFFGSGTQLSVL.

The genes are TRBV3-1 and TRBJ2-5; D might be TRBD1 or TRBD2, each matching 6 bases. The CDR3 covers 14 residues. CDR1 is LGHDT, CDR2 YNNKEL, per germline (reference sequence). V dropped 3 bases and J dropped 5 bases, with 13 bases sitting between them. The CDR3 region is CASSHWGAEETQYF. The DNA of the CDR3 is TGTGCCAGCAGCCACTGGGGGGCGGAGGAGACCCAGTACTTC.

In its sample, this clonotype was seen a few times. The chain couples TRBV7-2 to TRBJ1-1; no definite D call. Germline CDR1 reads SGHTA; CDR2 reads FQGNSA. Trimming left V 1 base short and J 1 base short, with 10 bases between. The CDR3 contains 15 residues. CDR3 sequence (DNA): TGTGCCAGCAGCTTAGGGGCGCAGGAGAACACTGAAGCTTTCTTT. It yields the protein CASSLGAQENTEAFF. Complete variable domain (other parts from reference TRBV7-2 and TRBJ1-1): GAGVSQSPSNKVTEKGKDVELRCDPISGHTALYWYRQSLGQGLEFLIYFQGNSAPDKSGLPSDRFSAERTGGSVSTLTIQRTQQEDSAVYLCASSLGAQENTEAFFGQGTRLTVV.

The rearrangement uses TRBV7-2 and TRBJ2-1, with 12 bases matching TRBD2. CDR1 and CDR2 from the germline V gene are SGHTA and FQGNSA. V trimming: 6 bases; J trimming: 4 bases; junction bases outside the gene matches: 7. This CDR3 has 16 amino acids. CDR3 loop: CASRHPSGGAYNEQFF. DNA for the CDR3: TGTGCCAGCAGACATCCTAGCGGGGGGGCGTACAATGAGCAGTTCTTC.

The CDR3 spells CASTVGLAQTKETQYF. Here the CDR3 DNA reads TGTGCCAGCACCGTGGGACTAGCGCAAACCAAAGAGACCCAGTACTTC. This chain joins TRBV9 and TRBJ2-5, with 10 bases that match TRBD2. The CDR3 totals 16 residues. V dropped 6 bases and J dropped 3; count of bases not matched to a gene: 11. Germline lookup yields CDR1 SGDLS and CDR2 YYNGEE.

The chain employs TRBV12-3 or TRBV12-4 and TRBJ2-2; D might be TRBD2 (6 bases). The germline V and J ends were trimmed by 2 bases and 2 bases, with 12 bases remaining between them. This CDR3 region has 16 residues. CDR3 DNA sequence: TGTGCCAGCAGTTTATGGCGGGGAGATAACACCGGGGAGCTGTTTTTT. The encoded protein is CASSLWRGDNTGELFF.

This clonotype was detected ten times or more. The V gene is TRBV29-1, the J gene TRBJ1-3; TRBD1 matches at 7 bases. V was clipped by 7 bases and J by 8 bases; unmatched bases: 5. The CDR3 has 11 amino acids. Germline CDR1 reads SQVTM; CDR2 reads ANQGSEA. The CDR3 loop reads CSARQGDTIYF. The CDR3 region has the DNA TGCAGCGCCCGACAGGGTGACACCATATATTTT.

This clonotype appeared once. This chain uses TRBV28 with TRBJ1-1, with a weak D call TRBD1 (5 bases). The CDR3 loop spans 15 amino acids. CDR1 is MDHEN, CDR2 SYDVKM, per germline. Deletions cut 6 bases from V and 0 bases from J, with 14 bases between. The CDR3 reads CASRIVRAVNTEAFF. The CDR3 bases are TGTGCCAGCAGAATTGTCAGGGCGGTGAACACTGAAGCTTTCTTT.

The chain employs TRBV18 and TRBJ1-1; weak D call: TRBD1 (5 bases). Trimming pared 6 bases from V and 1 base from J, leaving 18 bases between. This CDR3 spans 16 amino acids. The germline gives CDR1 KGHSH, CDR2 LQKENI. Written as DNA, the CDR3 is TGTGCCAGCTCCGCACAAGGTAGGCAGGGGAACACTGAAGCTTTCTTT. Its protein product is CASSAQGRQGNTEAFF. Complete variable domain (other parts from reference TRBV18 and TRBJ1-1): NAGVMQNPRHLVRRRGQEARLRCSPMKGHSHVYWYRQLPEEGLKFMVYLQKENIIDESGMPKERFSAEFPKEGPSILRIQQVVRGDSAAYFCASSAQGRQGNTEAFFGQGTRLTVV.

This clonotype has a count of ten or more. The chain uses TRBV6-5 and TRBJ1-1; D is uncertain. The V end was cut by 6 bases, the J end by 1 base, with 15 bases between. There are 15 residues in the CDR3. Germline assignment: CDR1 MNHEY and CDR2 SVGAGI. The CDR3 spells CASRTTGSRNTEAFF. The CDR3 DNA sequence: TGTGCCAGCAGAACTACCGGGTCTCGGAACACTGAAGCTTTCTTT.

This clonotype has a count of ten or more. This chain connects TRBV20-1 to TRBJ2-2; 7 bases align to TRBD1. This CDR3 has 16 residues. The germline V gene has CDR1 DFQATT and CDR2 SNEGSKA (reference sequence). Losses at the gene ends were 6 bases for V and 1 base for J; bases not matched to a gene: 11. CDR3: CSARRRQGRNTGELFF. In DNA, the CDR3 is TGCAGTGCCCGACGCCGACAGGGCAGGAACACCGGGGAGCTGTTTTTT.

The rearrangement uses TRBV5-4 and TRBJ1-1; 7 bases are a match to TRBD1. CDR3 length: 15 amino acids. Germline CDR1 SGHNT, CDR2 YYREEE (reference sequence). V lost 5 bases and J lost 0; bases outside the gene matches: 7. The CDR3 reads CASRPAGGMNTEAFF. CDR3 bases: TGTGCCAGCAGGCCGGCAGGGGGGATGAACACTGAAGCTTTCTTT. Variable domain in full (rest from reference TRBV5-4 and TRBJ1-1): ETGVTQSPTHLIKTRGQQVTLRCSSQSGHNTVSWYQQALGQGPQFIFQYYREEENGRGNFPPRFSGLQFPNYSSELNVNALELDDSALYLCASRPAGGMNTEAFFGQGTRLTVV.

This clonotype has a handful of counts. The V gene is TRBV20-1, the J gene TRBJ2-5, with 10 bases lining up with TRBD2. Trimming cost V 6 bases and J 5 bases; bases outside gene matches: 21. CDR1 and CDR2 from the germline V gene are DFQATT and SNEGSKA (reference sequence). This CDR3 has 18 residues. This CDR3 reads CSAICNKTPGLANETQYF. CDR3 nucleotides: TGCAGTGCCATATGTAATAAAACGCCGGGACTAGCGAACGAGACCCAGTACTTC.

The chain links TRBV7-2 to TRBJ2-5, with 16 bases aligning to TRBD2. The CDR3 is 16 amino acids. Looked up from germline, CDR1 is SGHTA and CDR2 is FQGNSA. V shed 5 bases and J 5 bases; nucleotides not matched to a gene: 5. The CDR3 region has the DNA TGTGCCAGCAGCCAGGGACTAGCGGGGGGGCTGGAGACCCAGTACTTC. This codes for CASSQGLAGGLETQYF. Drawing the rest from reference TRBV7-2 and TRBJ2-5, the complete variable domain is GAGVSQSPSNKVTEKGKDVELRCDPISGHTALYWYRQSLGQGLEFLIYFQGNSAPDKSGLPSDRFSAERTGGSVSTLTIQRTQQEDSAVYLCASSQGLAGGLETQYFGPGTRLLVL.

The table lists this clonotype with a few counts. CDR3 amino acids: CASSLRQSGDTQYF. CDR3 in DNA: TGTGCCAGCAGTTTAAGACAGTCCGGGGATACGCAGTATTTT. The chain carries TRBV27 and TRBJ2-3, with D possibly being TRBD1 (5 bases). The germline CDR1 and CDR2 sequences are MNHEY and SMNVEV (reference sequence). V was cut by 2 bases and J by 6 bases, with 12 bases left in between. This CDR3 is built from 14 residues.

V usage is TRBV12-3 or TRBV12-4 and J usage is TRBJ1-1; D remains unclear. Trimming pared 10 bases from V and 0 bases from J, leaving 12 bases between. CDR3 length: 13 residues. The CDR3 region is CATSENLNTEAFF. The CDR3 region has the DNA TGTGCCACCTCTGAGAATCTGAACACTGAAGCTTTCTTT.

This clonotype was detected ten times or more. The gene calls are TRBV29-1 and TRBJ2-2; no reliable D call. The germline CDR1 and CDR2 sequences are SQVTM and ANQGSEA. The V gene lost 7 bases and the J gene lost 0 bases, with 18 bases spanning the gap. The CDR3 spans 16 residues. The CDR3 region is CSANLVGSTNTGELFF. DNA for the CDR3: TGCAGCGCCAACCTAGTCGGCAGCACGAACACCGGGGAGCTGTTTTTT.

As DNA, the CDR3 is TGTGCCAGCAGCGGCGGGGGGTTAACAGATACGCAGTATTTT. The encoded protein is CASSGGGLTDTQYF. The chain couples TRBV12-3 or TRBV12-4 to TRBJ2-3; TRBD2 aligns across 8 bases. The CDR3 loop spans 14 amino acids. V dropped 6 bases and J dropped 3; count of bases not matched to a gene: 5.

CDR3 sequence: CASSPTRRGVADTQYF. The CDR3 DNA sequence: TGTGCCAGCAGTCCGACAAGGAGGGGGGTCGCAGATACGCAGTATTTT. The J gene is TRBJ2-3, the V gene TRBV11-2, with D possibly being TRBD1 or TRBD2 (6 bases each). Germline V CDR1 and CDR2: SGHAT, FQNNGV. CDR3 length equals 16 residues. Trimming stripped 6 bases from V and 4 bases from J, with 20 bases between.

There are many counts of this clonotype. The chain couples TRBV12-3 or TRBV12-4 to TRBJ1-1; the D is unclear. V dropped 2 bases and J dropped 8 bases, with 12 bases sitting between them. The CDR3 consists of 13 residues. This CDR3 reads CASSLQKMSEAFF. CDR3 DNA: TGTGCCAGCAGTTTACAAAAAATGTCAGAAGCTTTCTTT.

In nucleotides, the CDR3 is TGTGCCAGCAGCCGCCTTGGGTTGGTTTACGAGCAGTACGTC. Amino acids: CASSRLGLVYEQYV. The V and J genes are TRBV7-9 and TRBJ2-7; D gene unclear. Trimming removed 5 bases from V and 4 bases from J, with 15 bases in between. Germline V lookup: CDR1 SEHNR, CDR2 FQNEAQ (reference sequence). The CDR3 contains 14 residues.

A note on this clonotype: A read error may produce the germline difference seen at one junction end. The J gene is TRBJ1-5, the V gene TRBV11-2; D possibly corresponds to TRBD1 (5 bases). This CDR3 comprises 14 residues. Germline CDR1 reads SGHAT; CDR2 reads FQNNGV. The CDR3 is CAGSLRGGPQPQHF. CDR3 sequence (DNA): TGTGCCGGCAGCCTTAGGGGAGGCCCTCAGCCCCAGCATTTT.

In this sample, this clonotype turned up many times. The chain joins TRBV20-1 to TRBJ2-2; no firm D call. The V and J ends lost 5 bases and 0 bases respectively, with 4 bases between them. This CDR3 contains 12 residues. CDR1 and CDR2 from the germline V gene are DFQATT and SNEGSKA (reference sequence). CDR3 region: CSAPANTGELFF. The CDR3 DNA reads TGCAGTGCTCCAGCGAACACCGGGGAGCTGTTTTTT.

The chain employs TRBV24-1 and TRBJ1-1; D gene unclear. Trimming removed 4 bases from V and 1 base from J, with 12 bases in between. Germline CDR1 and CDR2: KGHDR and SFDVKD. The CDR3 extends over 15 amino acids. CDR3: CATSESTGGNTEAFF. CDR3 bases: TGTGCCACCAGTGAGTCCACCGGAGGGAACACTGAAGCTTTCTTT.

To note about this clonotype: A much larger clone lies one base from this, so it may be a read error. This rearrangement joins TRBV20-1 to TRBJ2-3; D ambiguous. The germline V gene has CDR1 DFQATT and CDR2 SNEGSKA (reference sequence). This CDR3 is built from 14 residues. CDR3 nucleotide sequence: TGCAGTGCTAGGCCTCGGCTTAGCACAGATAAGCAGTATTTT. It translates to CSARPRLSTDKQYF.

This clonotype was detected many times. The chain is built from TRBV10-3 and TRBJ2-3, with TRBD2 identical over 11 bases. Per the germline V gene, CDR1 is ENHRY and CDR2 is SYGVKD. CDR3 length equals 14 residues. The J segment lost 0 bases and the V segment lost 7 bases, leaving 0 bases of the junction unmatched. As DNA, the CDR3 is TGTGCCATCACTAGCGGGGGGAGCACAGATACGCAGTATTTT. Its translation: CAITSGGSTDTQYF.

This clonotype was observed a few times. The chain couples TRBV19 to TRBJ2-1; D unresolved. Germline V lookup: CDR1 LNHDA, CDR2 SQIVND (reference sequence). Trimming cost V 7 bases and J 0 bases, with 25 bases left between them. The CDR3 is 19 amino acids. In nucleotides, the CDR3 is TGTGCCAGTACCCTAAAGGGCACCCAGCCGAGAAGCTCCTACAATGAGCAGTTCTTC. Translated: CASTLKGTQPRSSYNEQFF.

The chain uses TRBV3-1 and TRBJ1-1; maybe TRBD1 (6 bases). Per germline, CDR1 LGHDT and CDR2 YNNKEL (reference sequence). This CDR3 has 13 residues. With 8 bases removed from V and 7 bases from J, the gap between germline ends came to 17 bases. DNA of the CDR3: TGTGCCAGCCGGACAGTCAATTCGGGTGAAGCTTTCTTT. It yields the protein CASRTVNSGEAFF.